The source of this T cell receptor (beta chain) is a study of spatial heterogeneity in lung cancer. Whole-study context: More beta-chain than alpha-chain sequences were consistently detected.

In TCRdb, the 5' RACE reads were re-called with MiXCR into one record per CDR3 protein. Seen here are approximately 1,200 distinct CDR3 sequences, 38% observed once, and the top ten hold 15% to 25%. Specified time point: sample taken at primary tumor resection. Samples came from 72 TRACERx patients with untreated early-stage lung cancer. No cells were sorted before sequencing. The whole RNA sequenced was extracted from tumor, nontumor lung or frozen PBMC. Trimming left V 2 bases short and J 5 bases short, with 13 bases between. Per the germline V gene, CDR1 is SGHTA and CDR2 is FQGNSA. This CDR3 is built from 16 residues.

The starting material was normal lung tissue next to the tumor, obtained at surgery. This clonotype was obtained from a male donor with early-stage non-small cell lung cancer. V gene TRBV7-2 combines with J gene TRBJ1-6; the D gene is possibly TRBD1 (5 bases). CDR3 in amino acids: CASSLTPGVDNSPLHF. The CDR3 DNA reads TGTGCCAGCAGCTTAACTCCGGGGGTAGATAATTCACCCCTCCACTTT.